Detailed here is one T cell receptor (beta chain). This sample stems from a study of shared clonotypes between healthy human individuals. Some clones are missing from TCRdb's copy, which holds only in-frame ones; the method was immunoSEQ multiplex PCR. The table lists about 980,000 clones, 76% of them singletons. This CDR3 comprises 15 residues. Looked up from germline, CDR1 is MNHEY and CDR2 is SMNVEV (reference sequence). The receptor was isolated from a man younger than 30 in good health. The chain couples TRBV27 to TRBJ2-5; D may be TRBD1 or TRBD2 (5 bases each). The J call may be mistaken, given a closer DNA end match to TRBJ2-7. The sample was memory CD4+ T cells sorted from blood. The sample's subset: CD45RA-negative fraction. CDR3 nucleotides: TGTGCCAGCAGTCCGAGGGGCTATACGTCCTACGAGCAGTACTTC. It codes for CASSPRGYTSYEQYF.